This TCR beta chain derives from a study of CD8 T cells in ankylosing spondylitis. Broader study findings: What seemed typical of ankylosing spondylitis blood was a TCR beta motif built from several highly homologous variants. Disease-linked clones reportedly concentrated significantly in matched ankylosing spondylitis synovial fluid.

TCRdb passed the 5' RACE reads through MiXCR, listing each CDR3 protein once. The sample holds 200,000 to 250,000 distinct CDR3 sequences, around 17% seen once. The CDR3 sequence is 15 residues long. V lost 5 bases, J lost 4 bases, and 15 bases lay in between. This clonotype has at least ten counts. The antigen is not known. This sequence was found in a male donor with ankylosing spondylitis. V usage is TRBV12-3 or TRBV12-4 and J usage is TRBJ2-1, with a weak D call TRBD2 (6 bases). Input material: blood, either unsorted or a sorted T cell fraction (not recorded which). The CDR3 region has the DNA TGTGCCAGCAGTGCCACGGGACTGGGATACAATGAGCAGTTCTTC. It specifies CASSATGLGYNEQFF.